This T cell receptor beta chain was captured in a study of high-grade serous ovarian cancer treatment subgroups. The overall study: Mean per sample: approximately 14,000 reads, some 7,300 unique TCR beta rearrangements. General study points: These tumor repertoires lack spatial information from bulk sequencing. The analyses considered CDR3 and ignored CDR1 and CDR2. Tumors within one patient showed repertoire similarity of roughly 0.1 to 0.8.

The CDR3 extends over 14 amino acids. Germline CDR1 SGHVS, CDR2 FQNEAQ. The protocol was immunoSEQ multiplex PCR, while the TCRdb copy is restricted to in-frame clones and leaves out a portion. The table lists thousands of clones, about 62% of them singletons. Of note for this clone: Its specificity is unknown. One junction end disagrees with the germline gene, perhaps due to a read error. In the same sample, other DNA sequences code for this CDR3.

Tumor tissue was taken before any definitive surgery or chemotherapy was given. Sequencing was done on a sample of tumor tissue. This TCR came from a human donor with high-grade serous ovarian cancer. The genes are TRBV7-8 and TRBJ1-2, with 9 positions matching TRBD1. The CDR3 nucleotides are TGTGCCAGCAGCACTTGGACAGGGGATAATGGTTACACCTTC. Protein sequence: CASSTWTGDNGYTF.